This TCR beta chain was captured by sequencing in a study of blood T cell repertoires in COVID-19. Study-wide context: Sources were T cells, B-cell-depleted T cells, or PBMCs; the material itself was cDNA or gDNA.

Germline V gene data show CDR1 as SEHNR and CDR2 as FQNEAQ (reference sequence). This CDR3 has 15 amino acids. Germline trimming cut 5 bases from V and 4 bases from J; bases unmatched to any gene: 8. Across under 25 US areas, participants ranged in age from roughly 18 to 95 years. Authors' methods: For nucleated cells, counts were estimated from reference gene primer amplification. Assay used: immunoSEQ multiplex PCR; TCRdb lists only in-frame clones, some missing. V, J and clone size derive from that table, while D and trimming were established from the DNA sequence. The sample has roughly 420,000 clones, around nine tenths seen once.

Input material: PBMCs or T cells enriched from blood (not recorded which). V gene TRBV7-9 combines with J gene TRBJ1-3; TRBD1 aligns across 7 bases. This TCR was sampled from a woman aged 25-40 years with acute COVID-19. CDR3 residues: CASSGPTGIGNTIYF. Here the CDR3 DNA reads TGTGCCAGCAGCGGACCGACAGGGATAGGAAACACCATATATTTT.